This passage covers 5 T cell receptor beta chains from one sample sequenced in a study of T cells in pancreatic ductal adenocarcinoma. No neoadjuvant therapy was given to the selected pancreatic ductal adenocarcinoma patients before their surgery. TCRdb's table, derived via immunoSEQ multiplex PCR, lists solely in-frame clones and lacks some. The sample shows approximately 97,000 clones, about 95% of them seen only once. The specimen sequenced was PBMCs. These receptors were taken from a human donor with pancreatic ductal adenocarcinoma.

The chain combines TRBV10-3 with TRBJ2-3; 9 positions match TRBD2. The CDR3 length is 15 residues. Germline V gives CDR1 ENHRY, CDR2 SYGVKD. The ends lost 6 bases at V and 1 base at J; junction bases unmatched: 5. The CDR3 reads CAIRDIAGGTDTQYF. DNA of the CDR3: TGTGCCATCAGGGACATAGCGGGAGGCACAGATACGCAGTATTTT.

In nucleotides, the CDR3 is TGTGCCAGCAGCTCGGGACTAGCGGGAGGGAGGCAAGAGACCCAGTACTTC. Translated, it gives CASSSGLAGGRQETQYF. This chain joins TRBV7-9 and TRBJ2-5; 16 bases match TRBD2. J gave up 2 bases and V 4 bases, and 4 bases lay outside the gene matches. In germline, CDR1 is SEHNR, CDR2 FQNEAQ (reference sequence). CDR3 size: 17 residues.

V and J are TRBV10-3 and TRBJ2-3; 7 bases match TRBD1. The CDR3 runs 15 residues. Looked up from germline, CDR1 is ENHRY and CDR2 is SYGVKD. Unmatched junction bases numbered 5, after V lost 0 bases and J lost 5 bases. The CDR3 DNA follows: TGTGCCATCAGTGAGTCGGGACAGAATGGAGATACGCAGTATTTT. Protein: CAISESGQNGDTQYF.

This rearrangement joins TRBV9 to TRBJ2-1; a possible D gene is TRBD1 (5 bases). The CDR3 sequence is 14 residues long. Per germline, CDR1 SGDLS and CDR2 YYNGEE. The V gene lost 0 bases and the J gene lost 5 bases, with 9 bases spanning the gap. CDR3 residues: CASSVEIGDNEQFF. DNA of the CDR3: TGTGCCAGCAGCGTAGAAATAGGGGACAATGAGCAGTTCTTC.

A few counts support this clone. V gene TRBV28 combines with J gene TRBJ1-2; D remains ambiguous. Trimming left V 6 bases short and J 5 bases short, with 7 bases between. Per the germline V gene, CDR1 is MDHEN and CDR2 is SYDVKM. The CDR3 length is 11 residues. The CDR3 coding sequence is TGTGCCAGCAGCAGGTATTATGGCTACACCTTC. Its translation is CASSRYYGYTF.